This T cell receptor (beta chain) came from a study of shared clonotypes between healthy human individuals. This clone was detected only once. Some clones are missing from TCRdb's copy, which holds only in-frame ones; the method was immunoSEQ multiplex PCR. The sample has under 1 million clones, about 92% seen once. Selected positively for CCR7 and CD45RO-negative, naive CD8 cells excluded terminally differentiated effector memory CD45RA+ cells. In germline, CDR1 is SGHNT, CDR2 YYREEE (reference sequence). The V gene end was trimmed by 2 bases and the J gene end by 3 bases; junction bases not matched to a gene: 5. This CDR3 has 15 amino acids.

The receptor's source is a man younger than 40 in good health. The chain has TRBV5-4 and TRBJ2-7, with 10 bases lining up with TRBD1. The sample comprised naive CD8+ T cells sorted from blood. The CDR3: CASSFRGQGSYEQYF. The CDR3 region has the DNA TGTGCCAGCAGCTTCAGGGGACAGGGGAGCTACGAGCAGTACTTC.